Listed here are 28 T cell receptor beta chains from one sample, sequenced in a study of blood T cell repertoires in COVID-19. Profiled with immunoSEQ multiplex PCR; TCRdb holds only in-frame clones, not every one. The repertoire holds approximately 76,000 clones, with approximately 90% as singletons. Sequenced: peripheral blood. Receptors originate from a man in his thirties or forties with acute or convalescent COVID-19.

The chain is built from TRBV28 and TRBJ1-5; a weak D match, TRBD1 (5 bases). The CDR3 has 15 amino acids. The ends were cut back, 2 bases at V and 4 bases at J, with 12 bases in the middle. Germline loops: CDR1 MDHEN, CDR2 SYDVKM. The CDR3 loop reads CASSLAGSRNQPQHF. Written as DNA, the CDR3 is TGTGCCAGCAGTTTAGCAGGGTCTAGGAATCAGCCCCAGCATTTT. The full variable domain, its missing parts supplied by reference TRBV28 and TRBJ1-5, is DVKVTQSSRYLVKRTGEKVFLECVQDMDHENMFWYRQDPGLGLRLIYFSYDVKMKEKGDIPEGYSVSREKKERFSLILESASTNQTSMYLCASSLAGSRNQPQHFGDGTRLSIL.

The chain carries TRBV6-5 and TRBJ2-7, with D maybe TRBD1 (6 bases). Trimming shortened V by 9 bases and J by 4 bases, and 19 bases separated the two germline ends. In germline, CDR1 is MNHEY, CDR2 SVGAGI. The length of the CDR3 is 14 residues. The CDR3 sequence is CASRWGQGIYEQYF. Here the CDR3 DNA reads TGTGCCAGTCGGTGGGGGCAGGGAATATACGAGCAGTACTTC.

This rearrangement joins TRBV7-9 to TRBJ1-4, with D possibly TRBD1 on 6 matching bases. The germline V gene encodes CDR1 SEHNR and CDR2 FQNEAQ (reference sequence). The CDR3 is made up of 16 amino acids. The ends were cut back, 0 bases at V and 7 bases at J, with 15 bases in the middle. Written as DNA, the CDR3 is TGTGCCAGCAGCTTAGCTCAAGGGGGATGGGGTGAAAAACTGTTTTTT. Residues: CASSLAQGGWGEKLFF.

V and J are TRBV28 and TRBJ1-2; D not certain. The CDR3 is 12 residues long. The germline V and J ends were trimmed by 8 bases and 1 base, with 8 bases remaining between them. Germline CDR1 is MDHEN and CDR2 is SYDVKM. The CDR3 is CASSKLNYGYTF. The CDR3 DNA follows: TGTGCCAGCTCAAAACTTAACTATGGCTACACCTTC.

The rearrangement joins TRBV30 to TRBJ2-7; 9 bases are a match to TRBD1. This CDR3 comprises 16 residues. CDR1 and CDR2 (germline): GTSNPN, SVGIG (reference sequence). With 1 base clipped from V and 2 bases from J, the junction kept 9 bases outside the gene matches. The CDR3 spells CAWSGPRQGGAYEQYF. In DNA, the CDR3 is TGTGCCTGGAGTGGACCCCGACAGGGGGGTGCCTACGAGCAGTACTTC.

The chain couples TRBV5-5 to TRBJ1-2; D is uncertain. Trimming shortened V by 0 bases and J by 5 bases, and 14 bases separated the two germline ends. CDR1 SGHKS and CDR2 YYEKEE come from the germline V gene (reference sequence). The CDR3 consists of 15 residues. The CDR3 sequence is CASSLEVFRDYGYTF. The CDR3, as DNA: TGTGCCAGCAGCTTGGAGGTGTTTCGGGATTATGGCTACACCTTC. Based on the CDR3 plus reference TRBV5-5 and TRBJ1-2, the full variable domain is DAGVTQSPTHLIKTRGQQVTLRCSPISGHKSVSWYQQVLGQGPQFIFQYYEKEERGRGNFPDRFSARQFPNYSSELNVNALLLGDSALYLCASSLEVFRDYGYTFGSGTRLTVV.

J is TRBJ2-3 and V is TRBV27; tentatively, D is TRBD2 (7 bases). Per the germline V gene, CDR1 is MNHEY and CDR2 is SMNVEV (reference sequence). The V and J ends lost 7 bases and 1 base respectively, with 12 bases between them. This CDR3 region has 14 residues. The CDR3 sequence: CASMPGGRTDTQYF. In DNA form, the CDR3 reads TGTGCCAGCATGCCGGGGGGCCGCACAGATACGCAGTATTTT.

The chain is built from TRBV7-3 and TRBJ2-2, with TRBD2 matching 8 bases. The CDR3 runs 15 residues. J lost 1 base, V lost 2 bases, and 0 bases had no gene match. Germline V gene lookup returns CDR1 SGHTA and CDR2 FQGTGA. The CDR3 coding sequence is TGTGCCAGCAGCTTAGCGGGAGGGAACACCGGGGAGCTGTTTTTT. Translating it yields CASSLAGGNTGELFF.

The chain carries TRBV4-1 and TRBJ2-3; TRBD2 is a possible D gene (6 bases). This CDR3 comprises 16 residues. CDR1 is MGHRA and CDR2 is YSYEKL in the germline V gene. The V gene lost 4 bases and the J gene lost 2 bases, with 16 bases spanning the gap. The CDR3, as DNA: TGCGCCAGCAGCCTCACCATATCGGGACTCACAGATACGCAGTATTTT. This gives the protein CASSLTISGLTDTQYF.

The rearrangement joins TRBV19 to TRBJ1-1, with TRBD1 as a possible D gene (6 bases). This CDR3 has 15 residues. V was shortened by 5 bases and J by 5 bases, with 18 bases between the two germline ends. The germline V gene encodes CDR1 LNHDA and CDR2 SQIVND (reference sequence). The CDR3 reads CASSVNRVLRTEAFF. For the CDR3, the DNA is TGTGCCAGTAGTGTGAACAGGGTTCTTCGGACTGAAGCTTTCTTT.

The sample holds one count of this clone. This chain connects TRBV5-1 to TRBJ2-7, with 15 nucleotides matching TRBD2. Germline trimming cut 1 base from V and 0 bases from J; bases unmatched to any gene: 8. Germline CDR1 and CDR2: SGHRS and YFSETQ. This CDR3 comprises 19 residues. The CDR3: CASSLYTGTSGRSSYEQYF. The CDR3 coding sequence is TGCGCCAGCAGCTTGTACACCGGGACTAGCGGGAGGAGCTCCTACGAGCAGTACTTC.

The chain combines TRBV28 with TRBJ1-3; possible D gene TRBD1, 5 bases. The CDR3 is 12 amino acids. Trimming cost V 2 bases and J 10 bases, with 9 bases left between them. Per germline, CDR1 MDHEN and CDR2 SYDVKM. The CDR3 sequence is CASSLTRGTIYF. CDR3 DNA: TGTGCCAGCAGTTTAACTCGGGGGACCATATATTTT.

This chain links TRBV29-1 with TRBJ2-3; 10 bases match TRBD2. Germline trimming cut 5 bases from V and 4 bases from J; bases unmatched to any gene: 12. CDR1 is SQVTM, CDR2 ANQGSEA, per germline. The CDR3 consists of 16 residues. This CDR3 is CSVLWLAGAGADTQYF. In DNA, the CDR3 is TGCAGCGTTTTATGGCTAGCGGGAGCCGGTGCAGATACGCAGTATTTT.

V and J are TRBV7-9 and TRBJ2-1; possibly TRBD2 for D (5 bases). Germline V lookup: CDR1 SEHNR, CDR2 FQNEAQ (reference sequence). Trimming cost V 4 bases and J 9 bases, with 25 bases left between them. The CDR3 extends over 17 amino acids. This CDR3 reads CASSSEPRGLLGGEQFF. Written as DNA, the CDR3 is TGTGCCAGCAGCTCCGAACCCCGCGGACTTTTAGGTGGTGAGCAGTTCTTC.

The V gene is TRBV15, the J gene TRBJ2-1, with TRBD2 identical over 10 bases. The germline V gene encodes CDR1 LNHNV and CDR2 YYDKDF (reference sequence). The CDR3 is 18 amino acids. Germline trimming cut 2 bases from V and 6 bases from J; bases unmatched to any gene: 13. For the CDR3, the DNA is TGTGCCACCAGCAGAAGAGGCCTAGCGGGAGATGGAGTCAATGAGCAGTTCTTC. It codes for CATSRRGLAGDGVNEQFF.

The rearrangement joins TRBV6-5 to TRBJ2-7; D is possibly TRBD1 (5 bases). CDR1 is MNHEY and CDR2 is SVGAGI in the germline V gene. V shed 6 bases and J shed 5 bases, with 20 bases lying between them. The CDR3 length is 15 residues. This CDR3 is CASRPGTAGIDEQYF. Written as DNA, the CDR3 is TGTGCCAGCAGGCCCGGCACGGCAGGGATCGACGAGCAGTACTTC.

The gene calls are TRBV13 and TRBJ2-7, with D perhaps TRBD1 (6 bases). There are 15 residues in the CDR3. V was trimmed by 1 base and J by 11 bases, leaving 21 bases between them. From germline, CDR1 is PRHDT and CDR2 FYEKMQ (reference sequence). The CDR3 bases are TGTGCCAGCAGCTTAGAAGCCATTACTCGGGACAAAAAGTACTTC. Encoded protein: CASSLEAITRDKKYF.

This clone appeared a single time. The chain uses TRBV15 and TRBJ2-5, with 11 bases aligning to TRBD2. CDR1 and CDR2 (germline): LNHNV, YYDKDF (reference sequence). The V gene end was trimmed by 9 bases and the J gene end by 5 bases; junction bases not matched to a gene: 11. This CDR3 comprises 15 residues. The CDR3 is CATGRSGRVGETQYF. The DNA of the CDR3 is TGTGCCACTGGGCGTAGCGGGAGGGTTGGGGAGACCCAGTACTTC. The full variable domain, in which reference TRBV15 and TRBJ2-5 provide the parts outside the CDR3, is DAMVIQNPRYQVTQFGKPVTLSCSQTLNHNVMYWYQQKSSQAPKLLFHYYDKDFNNEADTPDNFQSRRPNTSFCFLDIRSPGLGDTAMYLCATGRSGRVGETQYFGPGTRLLVL.

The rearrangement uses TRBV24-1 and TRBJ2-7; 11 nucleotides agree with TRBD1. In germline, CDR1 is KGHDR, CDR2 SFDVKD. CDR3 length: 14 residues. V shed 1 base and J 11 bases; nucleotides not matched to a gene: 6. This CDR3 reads CATSDFARGQGEYF. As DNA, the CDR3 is TGTGCCACCAGTGATTTCGCGAGGGGACAGGGGGAGTACTTC.

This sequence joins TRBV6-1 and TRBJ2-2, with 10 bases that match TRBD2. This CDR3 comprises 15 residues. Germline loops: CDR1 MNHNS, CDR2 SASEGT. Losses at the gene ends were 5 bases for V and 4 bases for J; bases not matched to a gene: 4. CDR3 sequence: CASSPSGSGTGELFF. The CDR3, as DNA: TGTGCCAGCAGTCCTAGCGGGAGCGGCACCGGGGAGCTGTTTTTT.

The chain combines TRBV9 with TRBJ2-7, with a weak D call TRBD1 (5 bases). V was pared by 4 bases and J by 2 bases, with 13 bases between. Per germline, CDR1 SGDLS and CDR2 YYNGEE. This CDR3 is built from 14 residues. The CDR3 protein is CASSYQAGTYEQYF. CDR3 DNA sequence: TGTGCCAGCAGCTACCAGGCAGGGACCTACGAGCAGTACTTC.

The CDR3 DNA is TGTGCCACAACGGGGGTCGGGAGCAGAAATGAGCAGTTCTTC. The encoded protein is CATTGVGSRNEQFF. The gene calls are TRBV19 and TRBJ2-1; D is perhaps TRBD2 (6 bases). V gave up 10 bases and J gave up 7 bases, with 20 bases separating them. CDR1 and CDR2 (germline): LNHDA, SQIVND (reference sequence). This CDR3 contains 14 residues.

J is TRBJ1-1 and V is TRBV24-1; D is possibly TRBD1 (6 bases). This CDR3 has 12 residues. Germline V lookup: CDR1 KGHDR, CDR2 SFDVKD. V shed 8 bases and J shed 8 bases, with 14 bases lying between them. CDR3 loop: CATTRDTKEAFF. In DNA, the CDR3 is TGTGCCACCACTCGGGACACCAAAGAAGCTTTCTTT.

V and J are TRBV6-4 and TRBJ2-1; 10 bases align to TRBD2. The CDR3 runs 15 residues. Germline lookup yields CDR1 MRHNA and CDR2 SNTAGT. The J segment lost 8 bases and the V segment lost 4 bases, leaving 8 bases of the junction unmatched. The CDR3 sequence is CASSVRAGGLDEQFF. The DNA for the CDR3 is TGTGCCAGCAGTGTCCGAGCGGGAGGGCTCGATGAGCAGTTCTTC.

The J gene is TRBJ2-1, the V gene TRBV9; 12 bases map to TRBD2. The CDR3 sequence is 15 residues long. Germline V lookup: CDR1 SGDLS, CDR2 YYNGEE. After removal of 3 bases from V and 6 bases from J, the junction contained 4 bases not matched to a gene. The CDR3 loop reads CASSAGTSGFNEQFF. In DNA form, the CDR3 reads TGTGCCAGCAGCGCCGGGACTAGCGGGTTCAATGAGCAGTTCTTC. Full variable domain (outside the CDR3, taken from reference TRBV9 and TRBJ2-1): DSGVTQTPKHLITATGQRVTLRCSPRSGDLSVYWYQQSLDQGLQFLIQYYNGEERAKGNILERFSAQQFPDLHSELNLSSLELGDSALYFCASSAGTSGFNEQFFGPGTRLTVL.

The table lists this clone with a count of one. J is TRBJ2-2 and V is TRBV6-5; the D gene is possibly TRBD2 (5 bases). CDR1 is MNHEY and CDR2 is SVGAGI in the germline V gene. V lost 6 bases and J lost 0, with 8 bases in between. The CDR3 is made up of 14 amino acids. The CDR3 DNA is TGTGCCAGCAGAGACTATTCGAACACCGGGGAGCTGTTTTTT. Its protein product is CASRDYSNTGELFF.

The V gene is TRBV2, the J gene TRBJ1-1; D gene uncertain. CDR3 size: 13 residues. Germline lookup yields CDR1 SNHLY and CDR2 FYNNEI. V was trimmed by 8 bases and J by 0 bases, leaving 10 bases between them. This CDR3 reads CASLSSLNTEAFF. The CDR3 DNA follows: TGTGCCAGCCTTTCGAGTCTGAACACTGAAGCTTTCTTT.

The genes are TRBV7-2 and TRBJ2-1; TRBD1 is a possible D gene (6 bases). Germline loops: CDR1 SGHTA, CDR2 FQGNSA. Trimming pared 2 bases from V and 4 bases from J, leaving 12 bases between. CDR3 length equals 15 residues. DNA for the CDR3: TGTGCCAGCAGCTTACAGGGACAACTTTACAATGAGCAGTTCTTC. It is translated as CASSLQGQLYNEQFF.